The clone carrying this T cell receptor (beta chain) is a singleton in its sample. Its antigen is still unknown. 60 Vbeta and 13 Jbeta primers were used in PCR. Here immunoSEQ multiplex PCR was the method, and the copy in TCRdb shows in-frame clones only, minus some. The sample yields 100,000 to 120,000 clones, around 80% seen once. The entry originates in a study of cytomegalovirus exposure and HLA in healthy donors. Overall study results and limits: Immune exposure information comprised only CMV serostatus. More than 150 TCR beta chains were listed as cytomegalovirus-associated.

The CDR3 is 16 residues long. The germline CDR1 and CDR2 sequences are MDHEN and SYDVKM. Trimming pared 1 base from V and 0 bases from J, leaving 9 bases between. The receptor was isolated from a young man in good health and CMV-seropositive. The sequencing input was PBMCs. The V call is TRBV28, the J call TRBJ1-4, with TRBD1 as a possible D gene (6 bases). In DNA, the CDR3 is TGTGCCAGCAGTTTATACAGGGCGTCAACTAATGAAAAACTGTTTTTT. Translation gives CASSLYRASTNEKLFF. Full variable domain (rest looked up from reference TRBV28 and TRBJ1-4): DVKVTQSSRYLVKRTGEKVFLECVQDMDHENMFWYRQDPGLGLRLIYFSYDVKMKEKGDIPEGYSVSREKKERFSLILESASTNQTSMYLCASSLYRASTNEKLFFGSGTQLSVL.